The clone carrying this T cell receptor beta chain has just one count. These data are taken from a study of blood T cell repertoires in COVID-19. This CDR3 is 15 amino acids long. Losses at the gene ends were 1 base for V and 5 bases for J; bases not matched to a gene: 4. Germline V lookup: CDR1 LGHDT, CDR2 YNNKEL (reference sequence). TCRdb's copy holds only in-frame clones and misses some; the assay was immunoSEQ multiplex PCR. The table shows about 150,000 clones, with over 60% occurring only once. Sequenced: peripheral blood. This sequence was found in an elderly man with acute or convalescent COVID-19. V is TRBV3-1 (or the pseudogene TRBV3-2) and J is TRBJ2-1; 8 bases are a match to TRBD2. In nucleotides, the CDR3 is TGTGCCAGCAGCCAAGCAGCGGGGGTGGACAATGAGCAGTTCTTC. As protein: CASSQAAGVDNEQFF.